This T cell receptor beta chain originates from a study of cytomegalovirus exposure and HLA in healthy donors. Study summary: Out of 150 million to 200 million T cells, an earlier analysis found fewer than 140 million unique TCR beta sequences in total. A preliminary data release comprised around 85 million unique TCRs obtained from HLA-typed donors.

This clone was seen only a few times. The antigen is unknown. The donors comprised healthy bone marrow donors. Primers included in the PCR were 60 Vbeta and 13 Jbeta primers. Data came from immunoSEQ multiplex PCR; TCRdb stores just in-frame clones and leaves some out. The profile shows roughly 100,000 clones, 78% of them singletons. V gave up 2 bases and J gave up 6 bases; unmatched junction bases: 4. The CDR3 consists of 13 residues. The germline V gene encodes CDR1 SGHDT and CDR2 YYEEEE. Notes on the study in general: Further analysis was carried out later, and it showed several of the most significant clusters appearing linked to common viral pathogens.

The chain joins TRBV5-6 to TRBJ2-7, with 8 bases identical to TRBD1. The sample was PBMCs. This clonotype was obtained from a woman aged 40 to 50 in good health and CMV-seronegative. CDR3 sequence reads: CASSFTGGSEQYF. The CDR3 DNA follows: TGTGCCAGCAGCTTTACAGGGGGTTCCGAGCAGTACTTC.